The next 11 T cell receptor beta chains were all read from a single sample in a study of spatial heterogeneity in lung cancer (dated by TCRdb to about 2019). What the research found in general, with its limitations: A correlation was observed between the number of expanded intratumoral alpha and beta TCRs and the tumor nonsynonymous mutation count.

Their recognized antigens are unknown. The library was made by 5' RACE. Sequencing used a NextSeq 500. TCRdb ran its own pipeline on the public reads, namely fastp trimming at Q25 and MiXCR clone calling, and kept in-frame beta chains. Identical CDR3 proteins give one entry, which carries the most common genes and DNA. The sample table lists some 11,000 distinct CDR3 sequences, more than 4.5% of them with a count of one. Over 10% of the sample is held by the ten biggest clonotypes. This sample's time point label indicates: sample taken at primary tumor resection. This specimen was lung tumor tissue, taken at surgery. These receptors were collected from a male donor with early-stage non-small cell lung cancer.

In this sample, this clonotype turned up many times. This beta chain came through as a stray read in a library set up for alpha chains, and its size says little. The J gene is TRBJ1-3, the V gene TRBV4-3; the match to TRBD1 covers 7 bases. V gave up 0 bases and J gave up 5 bases; unmatched junction bases: 4. The CDR3 has 15 residues. Germline V gives CDR1 LGHNA, CDR2 YSLEER. CDR3 coding DNA: TGCGCCAGCAGCCAAGACGTGGACAGGAGAAACACCATATATTTT. It specifies CASSQDVDRRNTIYF.

This clonotype came up many times. This beta chain turned up in a library designed for alpha chains; as an off-target read, its abundance says little. Here the CDR3 DNA reads TGTGCCATCTCCGGGCAGGCCATAGCCAAAAACATTCAGTACTTC. Protein: CAISGQAIAKNIQYF. V and J are TRBV6-6 and TRBJ2-4; D ambiguous. The CDR3 totals 15 residues. The germline gives CDR1 MNHNY, CDR2 SVGAGI (reference sequence). Trimming shortened V by 10 bases and J by 0 bases, and 16 bases separated the two germline ends.

On this clonotype itself: This beta chain represents an off-target read in a library built for alpha chains; its size is of limited meaning. The rearrangement joins TRBV7-2 to TRBJ1-5, with 7 bases identical to TRBD1. Unmatched junction bases numbered 7, after V lost 5 bases and J lost 0 bases. The CDR3 is made up of 16 amino acids. CDR1 SGHTA and CDR2 FQGNSA come from the germline V gene. DNA of the CDR3: TGTGCCAGCAGCCCCGGGGACAGACGTAGCAATCAGCCCCAGCATTTT. Its translation: CASSPGDRRSNQPQHF.

This clonotype was observed a handful of times. This beta chain represents an off-target read in a library built for alpha chains; its size is of limited meaning. The chain has TRBV27 and TRBJ2-2; no reliable D call. V was shortened by 1 base and J by 5 bases, with 5 bases between the two germline ends. Germline V gene lookup returns CDR1 MNHEY and CDR2 SMNVEV (reference sequence). The length of the CDR3 is 13 residues. This chain's CDR3 is CASSLWVTGELFF. The CDR3, as DNA: TGTGCCAGCAGTTTATGGGTTACCGGGGAGCTGTTTTTT.

This clonotype has at least ten counts. Because this beta chain is a stray read in a library intended to capture alpha chains, its abundance should not be given much weight. This chain connects TRBV30 to TRBJ1-2; D gene ambiguous. The CDR3 has 12 amino acids. The germline CDR1 and CDR2 sequences are GTSNPN and SVGIG (reference sequence). Trimming left V 1 base short and J 0 bases short, with 3 bases between. Here the CDR3 reads CAWSEANYGYTF. The CDR3 bases are TGTGCCTGGAGTGAGGCTAACTATGGCTACACCTTC. The whole variable domain, filled in from reference TRBV30 and TRBJ1-2, reads SQTIHQWPATLVQPVGSPLSLECTVEGTSNPNLYWYRQAAGRGLQLLFYSVGIGQISSEVPQNLSASRPQDRQFILSSKKLLLSDSGFYLCAWSEANYGYTFGSGTRLTVV.

With respect to this clonotype: This beta chain is off target for a library built for alpha chains, so its abundance means little. The gene calls are TRBV20-1 and TRBJ2-7, with D perhaps assigned TRBD1 or TRBD2 (5 bases each). The V and J ends lost 6 bases and 7 bases respectively, with 25 bases between them. Germline-derived CDR1 and CDR2 are DFQATT and SNEGSKA (reference sequence). The CDR3 totals 15 residues. The CDR3 DNA reads as TGCAGTGCCTTGACAGCCCCTAGAGGGTCGCGGGAGCAGTACTTC. Translation: CSALTAPRGSREQYF.

This clonotype was recorded many times. This beta chain is an off-target read within a library intended for alpha chains, so its frequency means little. The rearrangement links TRBV29-1 to TRBJ2-7; the match to TRBD1 covers 7 bases. The CDR3 has 12 residues. After removal of 4 bases from V and 1 base from J, the junction contained 1 base not matched to a gene. Germline CDR1 is SQVTM and CDR2 is ANQGSEA. The CDR3 reads CSVAGGSYEQYF. CDR3 in DNA: TGCAGCGTTGCAGGGGGTTCCTACGAGCAGTACTTC.

This clonotype occurred many times. A library made for alpha chains picked up this beta chain off target, so its size means little. The rearrangement uses TRBV5-1 and TRBJ2-7; D call uncertain. Trimming took off 0 bases at V and 6 bases at J, with 13 bases between the two ends. Germline lookup yields CDR1 SGHRS and CDR2 YFSETQ. The CDR3 has 14 residues. The chain's CDR3 is CASSLEVGLGEQYF. The DNA of the CDR3 is TGCGCCAGCAGCTTGGAGGTGGGGTTGGGCGAGCAGTACTTC.

As concerns this clonotype: Because the library targeted alpha chains, this beta chain is an off-target read whose size means little. CDR3 DNA sequence: TGTGCCAGCAGCCTCCTCCCTAGCGGGACTAAAGAGCAGTACTTC. It encodes CASSLLPSGTKEQYF. The chain joins TRBV4-2 to TRBJ2-7, with 9 bases identical to TRBD2. CDR1 and CDR2 from the germline V gene are LGHNA and YNFKEQ. The CDR3 spans 15 residues. J was trimmed by 7 bases and V by 4 bases; bases with no gene match: 11.

Concerning this clonotype itself: This beta chain appears as a stray read in a library generated for alpha chains; its size is not informative. This rearrangement joins TRBV4-2 to TRBJ2-7; D call uncertain. Trimming took off 0 bases at V and 6 bases at J, with 18 bases between the two ends. CDR3 length: 16 residues. Germline V gene lookup returns CDR1 LGHNA and CDR2 YNFKEQ. The CDR3 coding sequence is TGTGCCAGCAGCCAAGATTCCCTCCACGTCTCGGCCGAGCAGTACTTC. It translates to CASSQDSLHVSAEQYF.

The sample holds many counts of this clonotype. The size of this beta chain means little, since it is a stray read in a library made for alpha chains. The chain joins TRBV28 to TRBJ1-1, with D uncertain. From germline, CDR1 is MDHEN and CDR2 SYDVKM. The V end lost 5 bases, the J end lost 8 bases, and 9 bases lay between the germline ends. The CDR3 is 11 amino acids. The CDR3 reads CASSLSLEAFF. The CDR3 DNA follows: TGTGCCAGCAGTCTCAGCCTAGAAGCTTTCTTT.